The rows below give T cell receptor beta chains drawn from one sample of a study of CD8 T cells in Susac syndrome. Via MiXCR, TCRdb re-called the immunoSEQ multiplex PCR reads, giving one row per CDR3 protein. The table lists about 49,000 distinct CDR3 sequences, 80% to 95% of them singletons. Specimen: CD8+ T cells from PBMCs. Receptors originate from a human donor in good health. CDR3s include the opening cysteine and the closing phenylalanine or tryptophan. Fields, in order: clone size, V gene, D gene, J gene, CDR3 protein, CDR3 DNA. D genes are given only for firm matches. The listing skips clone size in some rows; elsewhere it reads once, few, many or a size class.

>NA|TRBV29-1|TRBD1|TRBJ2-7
CSVVTGQAPEQYF
TGCAGCGTTGTGACTGGACAGGCTCCCGAGCAGTACTTC
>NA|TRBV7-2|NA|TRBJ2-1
CASSLAGGLPNEQFF
TGTGCCAGCAGCTTAGCAGGGGGACTCCCCAATGAGCAGTTCTTC
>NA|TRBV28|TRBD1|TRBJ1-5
CASSPIDRVGNQPQHF
TGTGCCAGCAGCCCCATTGACAGGGTCGGGAATCAGCCCCAGCATTTT
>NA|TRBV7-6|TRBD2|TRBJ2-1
CASSLLSGRDLREQFF
TGTGCCAGCAGCCTCCTTAGCGGGAGGGACCTTAGGGAGCAGTTCTTC
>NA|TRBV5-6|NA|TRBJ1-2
CASSEGTGWYGYTF
TGTGCCAGCAGCGAAGGGACGGGTTGGTATGGCTACACCTTC
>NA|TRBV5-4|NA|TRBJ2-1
CASSSRIKPIANEQFF
TGTGCCAGCAGCTCCCGGATCAAGCCGATAGCCAATGAGCAGTTCTTC
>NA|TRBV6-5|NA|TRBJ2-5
CASSYSRVQETQYF
TGTGCCAGCAGTTACTCAAGGGTACAAGAGACCCAGTACTTC
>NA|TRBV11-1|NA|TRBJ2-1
CASSLEDSLTYNEQFF
TGTGCCAGCAGCTTAGAGGACAGCTTAACCTACAATGAGCAGTTCTTC
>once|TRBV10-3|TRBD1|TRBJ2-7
CAIGSAGTAVYEQYF
TGTGCCATCGGCTCTGCCGGGACAGCCGTCTACGAGCAGTACTTC
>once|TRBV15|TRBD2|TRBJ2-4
CATSRDGREGWLNIQYF
TGTGCCACCAGCAGAGATGGACGGGAGGGCTGGTTAAACATTCAGTACTTC
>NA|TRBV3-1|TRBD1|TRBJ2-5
CASSPGQGPETQYF
TGTGCCAGCAGCCCGGGACAGGGCCCAGAGACCCAGTACTTC
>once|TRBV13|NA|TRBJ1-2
CASSLGRAGRSPRTF
TGTGCCAGCAGCTTAGGCAGGGCAGGGAGAAGCCCCCGCACCTTC
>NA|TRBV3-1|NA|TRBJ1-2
CASSQINWGVRGYTF
TGTGCCAGCAGCCAAATCAACTGGGGGGTTCGAGGCTACACCTTC
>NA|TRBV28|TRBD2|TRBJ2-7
CASSLGLAGPYEQYF
TGTGCCAGCAGTTTGGGACTAGCGGGTCCCTACGAGCAGTACTTC
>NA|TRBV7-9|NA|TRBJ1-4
CASSSGGFNEKLFF
TGTGCCAGCAGCTCGGGGGGGTTCAATGAAAAACTGTTTTTT
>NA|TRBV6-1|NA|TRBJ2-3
CASTVDTDTQYF
TGTGCCAGCACCGTGGACACAGATACGCAGTATTTT